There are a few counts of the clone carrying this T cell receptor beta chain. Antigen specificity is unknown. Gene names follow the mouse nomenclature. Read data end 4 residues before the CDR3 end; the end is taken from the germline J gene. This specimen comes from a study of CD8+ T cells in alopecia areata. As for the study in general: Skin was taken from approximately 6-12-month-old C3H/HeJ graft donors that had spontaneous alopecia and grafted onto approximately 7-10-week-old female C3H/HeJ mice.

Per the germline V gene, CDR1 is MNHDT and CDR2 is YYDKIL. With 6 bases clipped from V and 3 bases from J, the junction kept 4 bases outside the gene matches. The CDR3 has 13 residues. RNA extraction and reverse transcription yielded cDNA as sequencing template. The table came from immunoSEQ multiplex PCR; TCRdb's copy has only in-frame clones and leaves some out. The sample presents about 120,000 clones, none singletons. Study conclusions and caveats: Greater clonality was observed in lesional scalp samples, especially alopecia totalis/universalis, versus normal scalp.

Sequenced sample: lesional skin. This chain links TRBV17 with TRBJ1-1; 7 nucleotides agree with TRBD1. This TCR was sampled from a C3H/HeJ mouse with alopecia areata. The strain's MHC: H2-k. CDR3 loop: CASSAGTDTEVFF. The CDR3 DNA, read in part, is TGTGCTAGCAGCGCCGGGACAGACACA.